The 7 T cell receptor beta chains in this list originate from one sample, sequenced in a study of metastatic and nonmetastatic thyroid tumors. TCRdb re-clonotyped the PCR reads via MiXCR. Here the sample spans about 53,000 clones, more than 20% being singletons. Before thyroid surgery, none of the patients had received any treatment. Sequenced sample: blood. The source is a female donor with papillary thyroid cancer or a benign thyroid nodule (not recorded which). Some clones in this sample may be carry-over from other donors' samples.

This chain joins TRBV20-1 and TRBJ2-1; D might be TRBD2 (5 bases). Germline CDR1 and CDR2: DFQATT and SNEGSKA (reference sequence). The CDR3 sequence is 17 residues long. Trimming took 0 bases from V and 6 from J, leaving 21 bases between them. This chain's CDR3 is CSARDRRLSGSPNEQFF. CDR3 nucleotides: TGCAGTGCTAGAGATCGGAGACTATCGGGATCCCCCAATGAGCAGTTCTTC.

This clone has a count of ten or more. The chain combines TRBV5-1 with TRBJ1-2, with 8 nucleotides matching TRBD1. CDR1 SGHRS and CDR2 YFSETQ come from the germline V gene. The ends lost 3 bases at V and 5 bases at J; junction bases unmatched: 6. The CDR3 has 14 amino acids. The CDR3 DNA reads TGCGCCAGCAGCTCCGGGACAGGAGAATATGGCTACACCTTC. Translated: CASSSGTGEYGYTF.

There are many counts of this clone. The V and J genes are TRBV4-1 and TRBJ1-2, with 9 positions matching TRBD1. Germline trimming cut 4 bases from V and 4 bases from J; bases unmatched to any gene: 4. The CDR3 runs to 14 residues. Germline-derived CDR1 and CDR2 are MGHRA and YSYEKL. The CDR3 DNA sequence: TGCGCCAGCAGCCCGGGACAGGGTAGCTATGGCTACACCTTC. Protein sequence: CASSPGQGSYGYTF.

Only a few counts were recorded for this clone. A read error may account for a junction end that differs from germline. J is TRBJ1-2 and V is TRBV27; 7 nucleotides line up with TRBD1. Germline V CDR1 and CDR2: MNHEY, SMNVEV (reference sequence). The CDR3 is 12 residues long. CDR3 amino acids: CANVTGSYGYTF. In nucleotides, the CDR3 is TGTGCCAACGTGACAGGGAGCTATGGCTACACATTC.

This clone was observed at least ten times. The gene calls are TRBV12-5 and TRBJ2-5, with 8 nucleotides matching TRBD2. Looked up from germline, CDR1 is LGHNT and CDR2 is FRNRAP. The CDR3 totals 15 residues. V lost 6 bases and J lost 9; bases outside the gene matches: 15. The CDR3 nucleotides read TGTGCTAGTGGAGTAGAAGCGGGAGCGCTGAGGGCCCAGTACTTC. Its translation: CASGVEAGALRAQYF.

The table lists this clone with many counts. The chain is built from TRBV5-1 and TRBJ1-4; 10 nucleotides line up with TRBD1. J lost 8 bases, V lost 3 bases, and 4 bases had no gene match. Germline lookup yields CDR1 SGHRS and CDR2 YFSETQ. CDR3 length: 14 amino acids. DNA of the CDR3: TGCGCCAGCAGCTCCGGGACAGGGGTAGAAAAACTGTTTTTT. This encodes CASSSGTGVEKLFF.

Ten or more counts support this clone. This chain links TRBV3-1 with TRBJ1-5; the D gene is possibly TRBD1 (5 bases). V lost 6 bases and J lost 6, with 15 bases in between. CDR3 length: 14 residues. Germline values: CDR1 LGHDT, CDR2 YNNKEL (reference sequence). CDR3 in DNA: TGTGCCAGCAGTCATGGACAAATGGGTCAGCCCCAGCATTTT. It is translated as CASSHGQMGQPQHF.